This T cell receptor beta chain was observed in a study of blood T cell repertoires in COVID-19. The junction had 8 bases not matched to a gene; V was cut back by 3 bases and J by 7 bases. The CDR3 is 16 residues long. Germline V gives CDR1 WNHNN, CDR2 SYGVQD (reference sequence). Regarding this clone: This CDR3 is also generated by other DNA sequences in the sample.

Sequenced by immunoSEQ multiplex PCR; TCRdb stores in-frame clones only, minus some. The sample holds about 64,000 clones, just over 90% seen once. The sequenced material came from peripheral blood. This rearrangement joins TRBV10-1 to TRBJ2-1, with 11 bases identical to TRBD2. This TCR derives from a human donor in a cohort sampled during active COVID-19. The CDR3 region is CASSEGTSGRGNEQFF. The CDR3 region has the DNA TGCGCCAGCAGTGAAGGGACTAGCGGAAGAGGGAATGAGCAGTTCTTC.